Detailed here is one T cell receptor (beta chain). This sample was included in a study of control samples from healthy donors and cancer patients. Trimming took off 4 bases at V and 0 bases at J, with 16 bases between the two ends. The CDR3 runs 17 residues. The V gene's germline CDR1 is SGHAT and CDR2 FQNNGV. Sequencing used immunoSEQ multiplex PCR; TCRdb keeps in-frame clones, though not all of them. This sample has fewer than 120,000 clones, with more than 75% found just once. The TCR originated in a woman in her sixties or seventies with lung cancer. J is TRBJ1-3 and V is TRBV11-2; D unclear. Sequencing was performed on PBMCs. The CDR3 region has the DNA TGTGCCAGCAGCTCTAGGGTGGAACCCGCCTCTGGAAACACCATATATTTT. It encodes CASSSRVEPASGNTIYF.